This T cell receptor beta chain was documented in a study of shared clonotypes between healthy human individuals. The CDR3 is 13 amino acids. V was clipped by 8 bases and J by 1 base, with 11 bases between them. Germline CDR1 is MNHEY and CDR2 is SVGAGI. The assay was immunoSEQ multiplex PCR, and TCRdb's table has in-frame clones only and misses some. The sample records 1,400,000 or so clones, just under 99% being singletons. The chain carries TRBV6-5 and TRBJ1-1, with D perhaps TRBD1 (5 bases). The specimen was naive CD4+ T cells sorted from blood. The subset here: CD45RA+ positively selected. This clonotype was sampled from a man in his thirties or forties in good health. The CDR3 reads CASGHQGNTEAFF. The CDR3 region has the DNA TGTGCCAGCGGCCATCAGGGGAACACTGAAGCTTTCTTT.